This record covers a single TCR beta chain. Its antigen is not known. This specimen comes from a study of T cell responses to AZD1222 COVID-19 vaccine. Study findings and constraints: Spike regions recognized by vaccine-associated CD4 TCRs spanned the protein, led by 160-218 and 743-854. Within unmutated variant regions lay the reported targets of nearly half of spike-specific TCRs. Spike-specific TCR breadth and depth went up after people got two AZD1222 doses.

Whether given at about 4 or about 12 weeks, second doses were pooled. The table came from immunoSEQ multiplex PCR; TCRdb's copy has only in-frame clones and leaves some out. This repertoire shows approximately 74,000 clones, 70% to 90% found once; its top ten account for under 1.5%. J gave up 7 bases and V 7 bases, and 14 bases lay outside the gene matches. The CDR3 covers 16 residues. Sequences were derived from peripheral blood, sampled 28 days after the second AZD1222 dose. The rearrangement uses TRBV5-3 and TRBJ1-4, with 9 bases lining up with TRBD1. TRBV5-3 is reported as an ORF; its role is uncertain. The receptor was derived from an adult who received the AZD1222 COVID-19 vaccine. The CDR3 sequence is CARVRPRTGEGEKLFF. In DNA, the CDR3 is TGTGCCAGAGTACGCCCCCGGACAGGGGAAGGTGAAAAACTGTTTTTT.